The next 23 T cell receptor beta chains were all read from a single sample in a study of metastatic and nonmetastatic thyroid tumors. TCRdb called clones again from the PCR reads with MiXCR. The sample includes tens of thousands of clones, about a sixth seen only once; the top ten take 9.9%. Before thyroid surgery, none of the patients had received any treatment. Material: tumor tissue. The receptors were sampled from a female donor with papillary thyroid cancer or a benign thyroid nodule (not recorded which). Some clones in this sample may be carry-over from other donors' samples.

This clone showed up many times. The chain carries TRBV9 and TRBJ2-3; D perhaps matches TRBD2 (5 bases). This CDR3 has 14 amino acids. Germline V lookup: CDR1 SGDLS, CDR2 YYNGEE. The V gene lost 3 bases and the J gene lost 5 bases, with 13 bases spanning the gap. The CDR3 sequence: CASSESSVIDTQYF. The CDR3 DNA reads TGTGCCAGCAGCGAGAGTAGCGTAATAGATACGCAGTATTTT.

The rearrangement uses TRBV5-1 and TRBJ1-2, with D unclear. Looked up from germline, CDR1 is SGHRS and CDR2 is YFSETQ. V was clipped by 2 bases and J by 11 bases, with 19 bases between them. This CDR3 spans 14 amino acids. The DNA of the CDR3 is TGCGCCAGCAGCTTTTACCCAGGTGGCACTGCTTACACCTTC. Amino acid sequence: CASSFYPGGTAYTF.

This clone was seen just once. CDR3 region: CASSFSGLSTDTQYF. For the CDR3, the DNA is TGTGCCAGCAGCTTTAGCGGTCTTAGCACAGATACGCAGTATTTT. This chain joins TRBV7-2 and TRBJ2-3; D perhaps matches TRBD2 (6 bases). The germline V gene has CDR1 SGHTA and CDR2 FQGNSA. V lost 3 bases and J lost 0, with 10 bases in between. The CDR3 contains 15 residues.

This clone was detected many times. The rearrangement uses TRBV9 and TRBJ2-5; 9 bases map to TRBD1. Germline values: CDR1 SGDLS, CDR2 YYNGEE. V was clipped by 0 bases and J by 4 bases; unmatched bases: 7. The CDR3 is made up of 16 amino acids. In DNA, the CDR3 is TGTGCCAGCAGCGTAGGCGGGGACAGGGCGGTAGAGACCCAGTACTTC. Translated: CASSVGGDRAVETQYF.

This clone occurred many times. Other DNA sequences of this sample code for an identical CDR3. The chain joins TRBV6-1 to TRBJ1-5; tentatively, D is TRBD1 (6 bases). The CDR3 extends over 13 amino acids. Germline CDR1 MNHNS, CDR2 SASEGT. Trimming pared 4 bases from V and 12 bases from J, leaving 16 bases between. The CDR3 sequence: CASSGVGGALQHF. CDR3 bases: TGTGCCAGCAGTGGTGTGGGGGGGGCCCTCCAGCATTTT.

At least ten counts were recorded for this clone. The chain recombines TRBV20-1 with TRBJ2-2, with D tentatively TRBD1 or TRBD2 (5 bases each). The length of the CDR3 is 15 residues. Germline V gives CDR1 DFQATT, CDR2 SNEGSKA (reference sequence). The V end lost 5 bases, the J end lost 1 base, and 14 bases lay between the germline ends. The CDR3 DNA reads TGCAGTGCTCCTAAGTCGGGGCAGAACACCGGGGAGCTGTTTTTT. As protein: CSAPKSGQNTGELFF.

The J gene is TRBJ2-3, the V gene TRBV11-1, with D possibly matching TRBD2 (6 bases). The germline V gene has CDR1 SGHAT and CDR2 FQDESV (reference sequence). This CDR3 spans 16 amino acids. The V and J ends lost 6 bases and 1 base respectively, with 17 bases between them. The CDR3 loop reads CASRFLEGGGTDTQYF. The CDR3 DNA reads as TGTGCCAGCAGATTCCTAGAGGGAGGTGGCACAGATACGCAGTATTTT.

For the CDR3, the DNA is TGTGCCAGCAGCTTTACCCGAGATCAGCCCCAGCATTTT. Residues: CASSFTRDQPQHF. V usage is TRBV11-2 and J usage is TRBJ1-5, with D uncertain. Germline CDR1 reads SGHAT; CDR2 reads FQNNGV. Deletions cut 3 bases from V and 5 bases from J, with 8 bases between. CDR3 length: 13 residues.

This clone was observed many times. The chain carries TRBV7-9 and TRBJ2-7; no clear D. Germline lookup yields CDR1 SEHNR and CDR2 FQNEAQ (reference sequence). The CDR3 totals 13 residues. Trimming took off 0 bases at V and 7 bases at J, with 10 bases between the two ends. For the CDR3, the DNA is TGTGCCAGCAGCTTAGCGATTTCATCAGAGCAGTACTTC. Protein sequence: CASSLAISSEQYF. The entire variable domain, with the rest obtained from reference TRBV7-9 and TRBJ2-7, is as follows: DTGVSQNPRHKITKRGQNVTFRCDPISEHNRLYWYRQTLGQGPEFLTYFQNEAQLEKSRLLSDRFSAERPKGSFSTLEIQRTEQGDSAMYLCASSLAISSEQYFGPGTRLTVT.

This chain connects TRBV5-1 to TRBJ2-6; D unclear. This CDR3 is 15 amino acids long. The ends were cut back, 0 bases at V and 7 bases at J, with 11 bases in the middle. CDR1 and CDR2 (germline): SGHRS, YFSETQ. This CDR3 reads CASSLAPGGANVLTF. For the CDR3, the DNA is TGCGCCAGCAGCTTGGCCCCAGGTGGTGCCAACGTCCTGACTTTC.

A word on this clone: Given a much more abundant clone one base away, this may be a read error. The chain couples TRBV11-2 to TRBJ1-1; the match to TRBD1 covers 9 bases. The CDR3 contains 17 residues. In germline, CDR1 is SGHAT, CDR2 FQNNGV. CDR3 region: CASSSFTGGHVLSEAIF. CDR3 DNA: TGTGCCAGCAGCTCTTTTACAGGGGGCCACGTCTTAAGTGAAGCTATCTTT. Combining the CDR3 with reference TRBV11-2 and TRBJ1-1 gives the whole variable domain EAGVAQSPRYKIIEKRQSVAFWCNPISGHATLYWYQQILGQGPKLLIQFQNNGVVDDSQLPKDRFSAERLKGVDSTLKIQPAKLEDSAVYLCASSSFTGGHVLSEAIFGQGTRLTVV.

Points on this clone: The conserved final phenylalanine or tryptophan is absent from the CDR3, which likely points to a read error. The chain recombines TRBV10-2 with TRBJ2-1, with 14 nucleotides matching TRBD2. CDR3 length equals 15 residues. Trimming removed 6 bases from V and 10 bases from J; junction bases left unmatched: 8. Germline V gene lookup returns CDR1 WSHSY and CDR2 SAAADI. CDR3 sequence: CASRQRLAGGREQFL. DNA of the CDR3: TGCGCCAGCAGACAAAGACTAGCGGGAGGGAGGGAGCAGTTCTTA.

The rearrangement uses TRBV3-1 and TRBJ2-3; 7 nucleotides match TRBD2. The germline CDR1 and CDR2 sequences are LGHDT and YNNKEL (reference sequence). Trimming cost V 4 bases and J 2 bases; bases outside gene matches: 3. The CDR3 consists of 14 residues. CDR3 sequence reads: CASSLRDYTDTQYF. CDR3 sequence (DNA): TGTGCCAGCAGCCTCCGGGACTACACAGATACGCAGTATTTT.

The chain employs TRBV20-1 and TRBJ2-5, with D perhaps TRBD2 (6 bases). Germline V gene data show CDR1 as DFQATT and CDR2 as SNEGSKA (reference sequence). The ends were cut back, 0 bases at V and 5 bases at J, with 16 bases in the middle. CDR3 length: 15 amino acids. The CDR3 protein is CSARDPLASVETQYF. As DNA, the CDR3 is TGCAGTGCTAGAGATCCCCTAGCTAGCGTTGAGACCCAGTACTTC.

This clone has a count of ten or more. This chain joins TRBV7-9 and TRBJ1-2, with D unclear. Germline V gives CDR1 SEHNR, CDR2 FQNEAQ (reference sequence). This CDR3 has 14 amino acids. Between the trimmed V and J ends, which lost 3 bases and 3 bases, there was a span of 11 bases. The CDR3 sequence: CASSLSDTDYGYTF. CDR3 bases: TGTGCCAGCAGCTTGAGTGATACCGACTATGGCTACACCTTC.

Turning to this clone: The junction and the germline gene differ at one end; a read error may be behind it. The J gene is TRBJ2-2, the V gene TRBV9; TRBD2 is a possible D gene (6 bases). The CDR3 covers 16 residues. In germline, CDR1 is SGDLS, CDR2 YYNGEE. For the CDR3, the DNA is TGTGCCAGCAGCACGTGTACGGGAGAGACAACCGGGGAGCTTTTTTTT. It is translated as CASSTCTGETTGELFF.

The sample holds a few counts of this clone. This could be a read error, since a much larger clone is one nucleotide away. The sample has other DNA sequences that encode this CDR3 too. The chain uses TRBV19 and TRBJ2-4; tentative D call: TRBD1 (6 bases). Trimming removed 5 bases from V and 1 base from J, with 18 bases in between. This CDR3 region has 17 residues. Germline V CDR1 and CDR2: LNHDA, SQIVND (reference sequence). CDR3 in amino acids: CASSDDRSPLAKNIQYF. Here the CDR3 DNA reads TGTGCCAGTAGTGATGACAGGTCACCCCTGGCCAAAAACATTCAGTACTTC.

The J gene is TRBJ1-2, the V gene TRBV9; D might be TRBD1 (6 bases). V was trimmed by 3 bases and J by 8 bases, leaving 14 bases between them. CDR3 length: 13 amino acids. Germline CDR1 reads SGDLS; CDR2 reads YYNGEE. The CDR3 loop is CASSAQGRVGYTF. The CDR3 DNA reads TGTGCCAGCAGCGCCCAGGGGAGGGTCGGCTACACCTTC. The entire variable domain, with the rest obtained from reference TRBV9 and TRBJ1-2, is as follows: DSGVTQTPKHLITATGQRVTLRCSPRSGDLSVYWYQQSLDQGLQFLIQYYNGEERAKGNILERFSAQQFPDLHSELNLSSLELGDSALYFCASSAQGRVGYTFGSGTRLTVV.

This clone was counted at least ten times. V and J are TRBV15 and TRBJ1-2; 8 positions agree with TRBD1. This CDR3 contains 15 residues. Trimming removed 5 bases from V and 0 bases from J; junction bases left unmatched: 5. Germline V gives CDR1 LNHNV, CDR2 YYDKDF (reference sequence). This CDR3 reads CATSGYRGANYGYTF. The CDR3 DNA reads TGTGCCACCAGCGGATACAGGGGGGCTAACTATGGCTACACCTTC.

At least ten counts were recorded for this clone. CDR3 protein: CASSLLGDSYNEQFF. As DNA, the CDR3 is TGTGCCAGCAGCTTGCTCGGGGATTCCTACAATGAGCAGTTCTTC. The chain joins TRBV5-5 to TRBJ2-1; a possible D gene is TRBD2 (5 bases). The CDR3 spans 15 residues. The germline V gene encodes CDR1 SGHKS and CDR2 YYEKEE (reference sequence). Trimming removed 1 base at V and 1 base at J, with 9 bases between.

This chain links TRBV15 with TRBJ2-7; TRBD1 is a possible D gene (6 bases). CDR3 length equals 13 residues. Germline values: CDR1 LNHNV, CDR2 YYDKDF (reference sequence). V was clipped by 11 bases and J by 2 bases, with 16 bases between them. This CDR3 is CASSLRQAYEQYF. As DNA, the CDR3 is TGTGCCTCGAGCTTGCGACAGGCCTACGAGCAGTACTTC.

This chain links TRBV7-8 with TRBJ1-2; D not certain. This CDR3 has 14 amino acids. Germline assignment: CDR1 SGHVS and CDR2 FQNEAQ. The V and J ends lost 1 base and 10 bases respectively, with 16 bases between them. The CDR3 is CASSLVPAEQVYTF. CDR3 in DNA: TGTGCCAGCAGCTTAGTGCCAGCGGAGCAGGTCTACACCTTC.

The rearrangement joins TRBV7-3 to TRBJ2-2, with 8 bases that match TRBD2. V was pared by 0 bases and J by 4 bases, with 7 bases of the junction left unmatched. Germline CDR1 is SGHTA and CDR2 is FQGTGA. The CDR3 consists of 17 residues. Written as DNA, the CDR3 is TGTGCCAGCAGCTTAACTGCCCCGGGAGGGGGCACCGGGGAGCTGTTTTTT. Protein product: CASSLTAPGGGTGELFF. The full variable domain, in which reference TRBV7-3 and TRBJ2-2 provide the parts outside the CDR3, is GAGVSQTPSNKVTEKGKYVELRCDPISGHTALYWYRQSLGQGPEFLIYFQGTGAADDSGLPNDRFFAVRPEGSVSTLKIQRTERGDSAVYLCASSLTAPGGGTGELFFGEGSRLTVL.